This entry describes one T cell receptor (beta chain). Its cognate antigen is unknown. This CDR3 is built from 15 residues. Trimming stripped 0 bases from V and 0 bases from J, with 9 bases between. Germline assignment: CDR1 SGHRS and CDR2 YFSETQ. The data were obtained in a study of shared clonotypes between healthy human individuals. Study-wide points: Donor scarcity curtailed the genetic and exposure-history diversity represented herein. Around 5% was the fraction of naive CD4 clonotypes found shared across a few donors.

The table came from immunoSEQ multiplex PCR; TCRdb's copy has only in-frame clones and leaves some out. The table includes some 350,000 clones, approximately 79% detected once. The rearrangement uses TRBV5-1 and TRBJ1-2; D not certain. This sequence originates from a man under 40 in good health. Sequenced: memory CD4+ T cells sorted from blood. The subset: CD45RA-negative fraction. The CDR3 DNA is TGCGCCAGCAGCTTGGGACACGTTACTAACTATGGCTACACCTTC. Translation gives CASSLGHVTNYGYTF.